Detailed here is one TCR beta chain. Antigen specificity is unknown. Regarding time point: blood from clinic visit 5 months post-surgery; TSC patient then seizure free. The sequenced cases were selected for having the highest brain T cell transcript signatures. Patients received at least one anti-epileptic drug before surgery. This record comes from a study of brain T cells in children with intractable seizures. Study-wide results and limits: Pre-surgery blood may have been undersampled, hiding some clones. Viral specificity was inferred only from CDR3 similarity; HCMV serostatus was unknown.

The length of the CDR3 is 14 residues. The V and J ends lost 1 base and 1 base respectively, with 8 bases between them. In germline, CDR1 is SGHNT, CDR2 YYREEE (reference sequence). Profiling relied on immunoSEQ multiplex PCR, and the TCRdb table lists in-frame clones only, not all of them. Among about 340,000 clones, 93% were seen once, and the ten largest hold roughly 5.8%. This chain joins TRBV5-4 and TRBJ1-1; D remains ambiguous. This sequence originates from a boy less than two years old with tuberous sclerosis and intractable seizures. The source material was peripheral blood, sampled approximately 5 months after surgery. The DNA of the CDR3 is TGTGCCAGCAGCTTGTCAGGATGGAACACTGAAGCTTTCTTT. Amino acids: CASSLSGWNTEAFF.